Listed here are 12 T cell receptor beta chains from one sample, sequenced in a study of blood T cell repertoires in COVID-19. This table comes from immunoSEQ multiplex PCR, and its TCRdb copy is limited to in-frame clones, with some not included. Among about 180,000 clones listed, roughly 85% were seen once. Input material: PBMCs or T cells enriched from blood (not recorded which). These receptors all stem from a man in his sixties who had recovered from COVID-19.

The CDR3 DNA sequence: TGTGCCACCGGACAGGGATCAACAGATACGCAGTATTTT. Its translation is CATGQGSTDTQYF. The chain combines TRBV10-3 with TRBJ2-3; 8 bases align to TRBD1. In germline, CDR1 is ENHRY, CDR2 SYGVKD. V shed 10 bases, J shed 3 bases, and the junction held 6 bases outside the gene matches. This CDR3 is 13 amino acids long.

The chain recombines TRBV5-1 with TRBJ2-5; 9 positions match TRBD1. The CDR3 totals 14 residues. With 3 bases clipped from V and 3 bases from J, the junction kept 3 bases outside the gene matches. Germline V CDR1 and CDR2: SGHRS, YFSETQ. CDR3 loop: CASSSRTGEETQYF. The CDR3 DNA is TGCGCCAGCAGCTCCCGGACAGGGGAAGAGACCCAGTACTTC.

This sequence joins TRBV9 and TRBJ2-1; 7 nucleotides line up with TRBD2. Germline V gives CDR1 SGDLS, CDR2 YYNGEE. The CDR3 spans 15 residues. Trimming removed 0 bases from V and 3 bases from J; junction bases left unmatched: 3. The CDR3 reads CASSVGTSDYNEQFF. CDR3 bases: TGTGCCAGCAGCGTAGGCACTAGCGACTACAATGAGCAGTTCTTC.

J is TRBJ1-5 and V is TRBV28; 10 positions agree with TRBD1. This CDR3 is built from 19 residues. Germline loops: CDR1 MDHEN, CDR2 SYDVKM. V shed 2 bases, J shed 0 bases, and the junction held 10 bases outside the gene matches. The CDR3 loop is CASSLKTGTGDYSNQPQHF. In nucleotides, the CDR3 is TGTGCCAGCAGTTTAAAAACCGGGACAGGGGATTATAGCAATCAGCCCCAGCATTTT.

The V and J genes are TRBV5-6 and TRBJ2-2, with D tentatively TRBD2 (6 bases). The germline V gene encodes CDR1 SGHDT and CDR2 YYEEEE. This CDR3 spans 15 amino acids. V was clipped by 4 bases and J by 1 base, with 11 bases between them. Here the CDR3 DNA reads TGTGCCAGCAGCCAGGGACTTCTGAACACCGGGGAGCTGTTTTTT. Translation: CASSQGLLNTGELFF.

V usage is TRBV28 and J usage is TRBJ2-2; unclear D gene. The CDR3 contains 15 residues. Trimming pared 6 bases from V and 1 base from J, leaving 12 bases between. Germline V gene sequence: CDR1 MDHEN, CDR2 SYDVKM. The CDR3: CASSLRSLNTGELFF. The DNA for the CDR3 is TGTGCCAGCAGCCTCCGGTCCTTGAACACCGGGGAGCTGTTTTTT. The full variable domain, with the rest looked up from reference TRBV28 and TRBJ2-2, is DVKVTQSSRYLVKRTGEKVFLECVQDMDHENMFWYRQDPGLGLRLIYFSYDVKMKEKGDIPEGYSVSREKKERFSLILESASTNQTSMYLCASSLRSLNTGELFFGEGSRLTVL.

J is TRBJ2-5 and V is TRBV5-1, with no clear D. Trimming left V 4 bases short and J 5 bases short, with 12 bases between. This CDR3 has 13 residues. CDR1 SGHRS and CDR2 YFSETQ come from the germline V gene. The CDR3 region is CASSLPGGETQYF. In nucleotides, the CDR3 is TGCGCCAGCAGCCTCCCGGGTGGCGAGACCCAGTACTTC.

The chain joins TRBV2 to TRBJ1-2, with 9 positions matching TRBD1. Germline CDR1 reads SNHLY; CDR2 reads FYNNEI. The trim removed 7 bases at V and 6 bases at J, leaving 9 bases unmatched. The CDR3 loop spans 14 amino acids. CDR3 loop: CASNLQGAGDGYTF. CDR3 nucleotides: TGTGCCAGCAACCTACAGGGGGCGGGGGATGGCTACACCTTC.

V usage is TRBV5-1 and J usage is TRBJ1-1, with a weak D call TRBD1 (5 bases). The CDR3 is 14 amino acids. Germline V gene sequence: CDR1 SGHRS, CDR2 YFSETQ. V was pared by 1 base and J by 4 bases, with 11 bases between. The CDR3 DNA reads TGCGCCAGCAGCTTGTGGGGCGGGGGCACTGAAGCTTTCTTT. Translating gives CASSLWGGGTEAFF.

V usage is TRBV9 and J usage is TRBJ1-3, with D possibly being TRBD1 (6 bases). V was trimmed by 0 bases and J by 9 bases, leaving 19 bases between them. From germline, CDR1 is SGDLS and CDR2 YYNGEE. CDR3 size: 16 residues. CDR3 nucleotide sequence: TGTGCCAGCAGCGTAGGCGGCCTCCAGTTAGGGGGCACCATATATTTT. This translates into CASSVGGLQLGGTIYF.

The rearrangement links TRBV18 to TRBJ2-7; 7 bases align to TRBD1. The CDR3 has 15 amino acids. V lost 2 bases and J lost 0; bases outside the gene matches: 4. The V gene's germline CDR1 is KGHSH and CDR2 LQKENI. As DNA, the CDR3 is TGTGCCAGCTCACCAAACAGGGGTAGCTCCTACGAGCAGTACTTC. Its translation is CASSPNRGSSYEQYF.

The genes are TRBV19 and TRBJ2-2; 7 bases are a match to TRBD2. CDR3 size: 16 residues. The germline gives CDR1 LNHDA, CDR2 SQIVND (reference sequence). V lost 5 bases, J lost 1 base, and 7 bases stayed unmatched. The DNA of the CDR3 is TGTGCCAGTAGTTACCGCAGGGAGGGGAACACCGGGGAGCTGTTTTTT. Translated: CASSYRREGNTGELFF.